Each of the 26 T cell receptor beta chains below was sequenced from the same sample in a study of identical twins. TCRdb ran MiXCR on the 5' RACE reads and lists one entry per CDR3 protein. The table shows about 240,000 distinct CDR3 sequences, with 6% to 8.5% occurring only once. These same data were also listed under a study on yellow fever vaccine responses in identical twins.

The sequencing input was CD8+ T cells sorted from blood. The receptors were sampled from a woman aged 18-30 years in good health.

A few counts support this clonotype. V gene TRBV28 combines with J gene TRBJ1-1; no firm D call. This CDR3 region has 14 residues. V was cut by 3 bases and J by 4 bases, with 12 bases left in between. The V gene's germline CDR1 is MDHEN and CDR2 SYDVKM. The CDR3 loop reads CASSLTVFRTEAFF. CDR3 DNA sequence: TGTGCCAGCAGTTTGACGGTCTTTCGCACTGAAGCTTTCTTT.

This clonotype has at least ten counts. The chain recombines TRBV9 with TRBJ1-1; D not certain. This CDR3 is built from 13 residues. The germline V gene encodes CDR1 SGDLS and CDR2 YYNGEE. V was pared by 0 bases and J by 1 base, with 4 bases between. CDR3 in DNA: TGTGCCAGCAGCGTAGGGCCGAACACTGAAGCTTTCTTT. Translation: CASSVGPNTEAFF.

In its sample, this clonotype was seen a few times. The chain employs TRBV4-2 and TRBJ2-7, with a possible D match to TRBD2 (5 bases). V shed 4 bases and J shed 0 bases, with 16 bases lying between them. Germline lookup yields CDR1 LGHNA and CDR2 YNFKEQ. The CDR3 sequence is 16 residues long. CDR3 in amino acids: CASSPKLSDSSYEQYF. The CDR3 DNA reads TGTGCCAGCAGCCCTAAACTTAGCGATAGCTCCTACGAGCAGTACTTC.

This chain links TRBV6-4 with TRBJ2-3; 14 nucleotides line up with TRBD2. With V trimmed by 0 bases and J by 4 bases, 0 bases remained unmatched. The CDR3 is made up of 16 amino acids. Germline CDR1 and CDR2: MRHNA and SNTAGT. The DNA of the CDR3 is TGTGCCAGCAGTGACTCGACTAGCGGGGGGGCAGATACGCAGTATTTT. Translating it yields CASSDSTSGGADTQYF.

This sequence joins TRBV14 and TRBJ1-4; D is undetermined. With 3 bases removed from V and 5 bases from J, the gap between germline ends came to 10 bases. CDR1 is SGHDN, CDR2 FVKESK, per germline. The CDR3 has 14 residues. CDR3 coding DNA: TGTGCCAGCAGCCAGCGGGGAGGGAATGAAAAACTGTTTTTT. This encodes CASSQRGGNEKLFF. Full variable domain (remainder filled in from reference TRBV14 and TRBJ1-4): EAGVTQFPSHSVIEKGQTVTLRCDPISGHDNLYWYRRVMGKEIKFLLHFVKESKQDESGMPNNRFLAERTGGTYSTLKVQPAELEDSGVYFCASSQRGGNEKLFFGSGTQLSVL.

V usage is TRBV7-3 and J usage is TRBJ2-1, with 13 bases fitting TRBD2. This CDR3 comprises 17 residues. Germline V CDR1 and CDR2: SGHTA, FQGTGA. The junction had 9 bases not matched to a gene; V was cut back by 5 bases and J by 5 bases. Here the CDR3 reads CASSDHRLAGGHNEQFF. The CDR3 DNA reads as TGTGCCAGCAGCGACCACCGACTAGCGGGAGGACACAATGAGCAGTTCTTC.

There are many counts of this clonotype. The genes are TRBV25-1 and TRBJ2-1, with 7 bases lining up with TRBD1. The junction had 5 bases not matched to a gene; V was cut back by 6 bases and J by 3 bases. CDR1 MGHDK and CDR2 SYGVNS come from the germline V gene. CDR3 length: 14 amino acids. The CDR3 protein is CASSSRDSYNEQFF. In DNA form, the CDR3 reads TGTGCCAGCAGCTCCCGGGACAGCTACAATGAGCAGTTCTTC.

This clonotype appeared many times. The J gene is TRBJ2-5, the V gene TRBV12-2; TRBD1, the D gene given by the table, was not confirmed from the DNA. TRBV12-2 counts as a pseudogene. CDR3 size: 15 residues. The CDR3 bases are TGTGCAAGTCGCTCGGACAGGGGGTACCAAGAGACCCAGTACTTC. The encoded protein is CASRSDRGYQETQYF.

The CDR3 loop is CASSHLERGGGTDTQYF. CDR3 bases: TGTGCCAGCAGCCACTTGGAGCGGGGGGGCGGAACAGATACGCAGTATTTT. The rearrangement links TRBV11-2 to TRBJ2-3, with 10 bases matching TRBD2. The CDR3 totals 17 residues. Germline-derived CDR1 and CDR2 are SGHAT and FQNNGV. J was trimmed by 3 bases and V by 5 bases; bases with no gene match: 11.

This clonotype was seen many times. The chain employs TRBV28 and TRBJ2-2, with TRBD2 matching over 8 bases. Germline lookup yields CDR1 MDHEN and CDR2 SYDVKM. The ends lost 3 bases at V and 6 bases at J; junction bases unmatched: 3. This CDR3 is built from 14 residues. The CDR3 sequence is CASSFGTRAGELFF. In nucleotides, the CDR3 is TGTGCCAGCAGTTTCGGGACTAGAGCCGGGGAGCTGTTTTTT. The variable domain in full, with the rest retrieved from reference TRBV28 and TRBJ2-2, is DVKVTQSSRYLVKRTGEKVFLECVQDMDHENMFWYRQDPGLGLRLIYFSYDVKMKEKGDIPEGYSVSREKKERFSLILESASTNQTSMYLCASSFGTRAGELFFGEGSRLTVL.

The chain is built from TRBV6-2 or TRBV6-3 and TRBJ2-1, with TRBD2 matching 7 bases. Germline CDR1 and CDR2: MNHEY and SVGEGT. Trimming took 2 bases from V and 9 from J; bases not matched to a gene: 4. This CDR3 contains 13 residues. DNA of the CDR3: TGTGCCAGCAGTTACAGCGGGAACGCTGAGCAGTTCTTC. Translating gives CASSYSGNAEQFF.

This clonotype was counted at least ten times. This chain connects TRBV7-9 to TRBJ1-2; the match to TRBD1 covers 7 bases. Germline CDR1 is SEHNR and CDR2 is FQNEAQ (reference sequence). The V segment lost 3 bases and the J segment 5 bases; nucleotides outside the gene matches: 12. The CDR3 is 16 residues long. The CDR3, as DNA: TGTGCCAGCAGCTTGGGGCCGTTGCGACAGGGATATGGCTACACCTTC. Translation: CASSLGPLRQGYGYTF.

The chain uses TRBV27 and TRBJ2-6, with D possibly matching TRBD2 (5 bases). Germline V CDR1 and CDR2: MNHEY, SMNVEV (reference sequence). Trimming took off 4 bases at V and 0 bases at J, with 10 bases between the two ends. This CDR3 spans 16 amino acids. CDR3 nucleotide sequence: TGTGCCAGCAGTTCGACGGGGTCCTCTGGGGCCAACGTCCTGACTTTC. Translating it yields CASSSTGSSGANVLTF.

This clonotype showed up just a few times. The CDR3 loop reads CASSLGNRGGSAFF. Here the CDR3 DNA reads TGTGCCAGCAGTTTAGGAAACCGCGGGGGCTCGGCTTTCTTT. The chain has TRBV12-3 or TRBV12-4 and TRBJ1-1; D possibly corresponds to TRBD1 (6 bases). V was shortened by 1 base and J by 11 bases, with 17 bases between the two germline ends. This CDR3 contains 14 residues.

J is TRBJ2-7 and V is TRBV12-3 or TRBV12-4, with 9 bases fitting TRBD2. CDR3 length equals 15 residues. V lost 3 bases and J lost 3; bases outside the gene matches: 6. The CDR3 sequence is CASSFMASGDYEQYF. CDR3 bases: TGTGCCAGCAGTTTTATGGCTAGCGGGGACTACGAGCAGTACTTC.

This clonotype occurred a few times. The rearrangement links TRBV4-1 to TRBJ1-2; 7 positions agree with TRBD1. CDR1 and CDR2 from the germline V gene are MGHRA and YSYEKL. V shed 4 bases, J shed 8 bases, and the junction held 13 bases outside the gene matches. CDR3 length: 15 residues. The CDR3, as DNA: TGCGCCAGCAGCCCACGTCCACAGGGGCCGGAGGGCTACACCTTC. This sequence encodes CASSPRPQGPEGYTF.

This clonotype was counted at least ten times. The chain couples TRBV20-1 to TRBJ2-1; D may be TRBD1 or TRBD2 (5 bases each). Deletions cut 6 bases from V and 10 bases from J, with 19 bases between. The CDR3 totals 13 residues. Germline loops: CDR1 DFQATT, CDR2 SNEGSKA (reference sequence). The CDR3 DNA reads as TGCAGTGCCACCGAGGGGTACCTCAACGAGCAGTTCTTC. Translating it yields CSATEGYLNEQFF.

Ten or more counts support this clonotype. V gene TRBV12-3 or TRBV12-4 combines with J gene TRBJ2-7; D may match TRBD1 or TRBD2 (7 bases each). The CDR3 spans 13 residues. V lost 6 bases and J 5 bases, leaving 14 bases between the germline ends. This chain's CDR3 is CASSPRGGDEQYV. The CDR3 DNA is TGTGCCAGCAGCCCCAGGGGGGGGGACGAGCAGTACGTC.

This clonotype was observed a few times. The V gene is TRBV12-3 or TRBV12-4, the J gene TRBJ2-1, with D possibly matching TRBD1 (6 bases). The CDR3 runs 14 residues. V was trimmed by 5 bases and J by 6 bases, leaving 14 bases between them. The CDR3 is CASSDGVGGNEQFF. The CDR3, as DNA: TGTGCCAGCAGTGATGGGGTAGGGGGCAATGAGCAGTTCTTC.

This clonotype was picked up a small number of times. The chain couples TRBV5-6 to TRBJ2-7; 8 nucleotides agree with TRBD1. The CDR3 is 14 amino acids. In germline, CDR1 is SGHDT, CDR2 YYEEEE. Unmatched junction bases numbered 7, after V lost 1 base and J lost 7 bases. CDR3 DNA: TGTGCCAGCAGCTTGTGGCAGGGGGCGAGGGAGCAGTACGTC. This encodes CASSLWQGAREQYV.

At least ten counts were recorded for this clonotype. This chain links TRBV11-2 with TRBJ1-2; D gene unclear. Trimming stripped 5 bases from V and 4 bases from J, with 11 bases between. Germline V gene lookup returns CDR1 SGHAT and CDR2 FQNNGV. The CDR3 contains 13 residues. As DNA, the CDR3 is TGTGCCAGCAGCCACGACGGCAGCTATGGCTACACCTTC. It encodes CASSHDGSYGYTF.

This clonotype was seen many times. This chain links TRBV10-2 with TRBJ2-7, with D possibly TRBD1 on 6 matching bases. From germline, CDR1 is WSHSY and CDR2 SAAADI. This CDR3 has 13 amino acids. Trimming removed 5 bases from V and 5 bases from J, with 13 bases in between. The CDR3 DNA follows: TGCGCCAGCAGTTTACGAAGGACAGACGAGCAGTACTTC. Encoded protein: CASSLRRTDEQYF.

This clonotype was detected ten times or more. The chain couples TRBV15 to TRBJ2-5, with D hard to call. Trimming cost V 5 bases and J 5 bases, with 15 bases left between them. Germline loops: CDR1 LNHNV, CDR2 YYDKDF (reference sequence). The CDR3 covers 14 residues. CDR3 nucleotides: TGTGCCACCAGCCAAAGGGCACAGCAGGAGACCCAGTACTTC. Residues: CATSQRAQQETQYF.

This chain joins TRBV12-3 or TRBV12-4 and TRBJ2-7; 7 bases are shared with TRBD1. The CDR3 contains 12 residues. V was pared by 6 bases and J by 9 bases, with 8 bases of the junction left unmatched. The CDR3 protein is CASRYRQGVQYF. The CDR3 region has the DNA TGTGCCAGCAGATATCGACAGGGAGTGCAGTACTTC.

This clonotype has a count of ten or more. The chain's CDR3 is CASSYTDTQYF. CDR3 coding DNA: TGTGCCAGCAGTTATACAGATACGCAGTATTTT. The rearrangement links TRBV28 to TRBJ2-3; D unclear. In germline, CDR1 is MDHEN, CDR2 SYDVKM. Trimming shortened V by 4 bases and J by 3 bases, and 2 bases separated the two germline ends. This CDR3 has 11 amino acids.

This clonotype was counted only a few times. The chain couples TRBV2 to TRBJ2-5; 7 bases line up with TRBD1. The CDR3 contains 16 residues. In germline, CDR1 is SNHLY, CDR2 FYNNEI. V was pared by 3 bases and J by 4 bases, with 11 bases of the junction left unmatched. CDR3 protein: CASSDTGAGRIETQYF. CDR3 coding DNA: TGTGCCAGCAGTGATACAGGGGCTGGAAGGATAGAGACCCAGTACTTC.